Below, 11 T cell receptor beta chains from the same sample are listed, as sequenced in a study of shared clonotypes between healthy human individuals. Clones were read by immunoSEQ multiplex PCR, and TCRdb kept only the in-frame ones, dropping some. The sample lists 2,500,000 or so clones, approximately 93% occurring once. The sequencing input was naive CD4+ T cells from PBMCs. Subset given: CD45RA+ positively selected. These receptors were taken from a man aged 18 to 35 in good health. Some clones in this sample may be carry-over from other donors' samples.

This chain links TRBV6-5 with TRBJ2-3, with 10 bases aligning to TRBD2. The CDR3 has 16 residues. The V gene end was trimmed by 0 bases and the J gene end by 4 bases; junction bases not matched to a gene: 4. CDR1 is MNHEY, CDR2 SVGAGI, per germline. The CDR3 region has the DNA TGTGCCAGCAGTTACTCGCTAGCGGGAGTTTCAGATACGCAGTATTTT. Translated: CASSYSLAGVSDTQYF.

This rearrangement joins TRBV28 to TRBJ1-2; no definite D call. The germline CDR1 and CDR2 sequences are MDHEN and SYDVKM. This CDR3 contains 15 residues. V lost 8 bases and J lost 4, with 20 bases in between. The CDR3 region has the DNA TGTGCCAGCCGCAGGATAAGGGCCATAATCTATGGCTACACCTTC. It codes for CASRRIRAIIYGYTF.

V gene TRBV7-9 combines with J gene TRBJ1-1; D may be TRBD1 (5 bases). Germline assignment: CDR1 SEHNR and CDR2 FQNEAQ (reference sequence). Between the trimmed V and J ends, which lost 5 bases and 3 bases, there was a span of 16 bases. This CDR3 is 15 amino acids long. This CDR3 reads CASSATRGSDTEAFF. CDR3 in DNA: TGTGCCAGCAGCGCAACCCGGGGCTCCGACACTGAAGCTTTCTTT. Full variable domain (outside the CDR3, taken from reference TRBV7-9 and TRBJ1-1): DTGVSQNPRHKITKRGQNVTFRCDPISEHNRLYWYRQTLGQGPEFLTYFQNEAQLEKSRLLSDRFSAERPKGSFSTLEIQRTEQGDSAMYLCASSATRGSDTEAFFGQGTRLTVV.

This chain joins TRBV11-2 and TRBJ2-2, with D perhaps matching TRBD1 (6 bases). Trimming left V 1 base short and J 1 base short, with 10 bases between. The length of the CDR3 is 16 residues. Germline CDR1 and CDR2: SGHAT and FQNNGV. The CDR3 DNA reads TGTGCCAGCAGCTTAGGGCAGGGGTGGAACACCGGGGAGCTGTTTTTT. Its protein product is CASSLGQGWNTGELFF. The complete variable domain, with remaining parts taken from reference TRBV11-2 and TRBJ2-2, reads EAGVAQSPRYKIIEKRQSVAFWCNPISGHATLYWYQQILGQGPKLLIQFQNNGVVDDSQLPKDRFSAERLKGVDSTLKIQPAKLEDSAVYLCASSLGQGWNTGELFFGEGSRLTVL.

This sequence joins TRBV5-1 and TRBJ1-1, with unresolved D. Trimming cost V 3 bases and J 3 bases, with 9 bases left between them. The CDR3 extends over 13 amino acids. Germline V gives CDR1 SGHRS, CDR2 YFSETQ. The CDR3 sequence is CASSSGRDTEAFF. In DNA, the CDR3 is TGCGCCAGCAGCTCTGGGCGTGACACTGAAGCTTTCTTT.

Of note for this clone: The same CDR3 is also encoded by other DNA sequences in this sample. The chain employs TRBV9 and TRBJ1-4; D gene unclear. CDR1 is SGDLS, CDR2 YYNGEE, per germline. The CDR3 contains 13 residues. Trimming stripped 0 bases from V and 6 bases from J, with 6 bases between. The CDR3 DNA reads as TGTGCCAGCAGCGTAGGTCCTGATGAAAAACTGTTTTTT. Translating gives CASSVGPDEKLFF.

In the case of this clone: In the same sample, other DNA sequences code for this CDR3. J is TRBJ2-7 and V is TRBV30; no reliable D call. The ends were cut back, 1 base at V and 6 bases at J, with 10 bases in the middle. Germline V gene sequence: CDR1 GTSNPN, CDR2 SVGIG (reference sequence). The CDR3 runs 12 residues. The CDR3 nucleotides are TGTGCCTGGAGTGGGGCTACTTCCGAGCAGTACTTC. It translates to CAWSGATSEQYF.

V and J are TRBV9 and TRBJ2-2; D is unresolved. Germline CDR1 SGDLS, CDR2 YYNGEE. The V and J ends lost 0 bases and 3 bases respectively, with 15 bases between them. This CDR3 is 17 amino acids long. This chain's CDR3 is CASSVGVGRQYTGELFF. Written as DNA, the CDR3 is TGTGCCAGCAGCGTAGGGGTAGGACGGCAATACACCGGGGAGCTGTTTTTT.

This chain connects TRBV10-3 to TRBJ2-7; the match to TRBD1 covers 9 bases. The CDR3 has 15 residues. Germline V gene data show CDR1 as ENHRY and CDR2 as SYGVKD. After removal of 6 bases from V and 3 bases from J, the junction contained 9 bases not matched to a gene. The CDR3 bases are TGTGCCATCAGACCCGTACCGGGACAGGGCTACGAGCAGTACTTC. Protein sequence: CAIRPVPGQGYEQYF.

The V call is TRBV19, the J call TRBJ1-3, with D tentatively TRBD1 (5 bases). V lost 3 bases and J 0 bases, leaving 12 bases between the germline ends. Germline values: CDR1 LNHDA, CDR2 SQIVND (reference sequence). The CDR3 extends over 16 amino acids. The CDR3 nucleotides read TGTGCCAGTAGTATCCGGGGCGGCTTCTCTGGAAACACCATATATTTT. It encodes CASSIRGGFSGNTIYF. Looking up the rest from reference TRBV19 and TRBJ1-3 gives the full variable domain: DGGITQSPKYLFRKEGQNVTLSCEQNLNHDAMYWYRQDPGQGLRLIYYSQIVNDFQKGDIAEGYSVSREKKESFPLTVTSAQKNPTAFYLCASSIRGGFSGNTIYFGEGSWLTVV.

The chain employs TRBV5-1 and TRBJ1-4, with 8 bases identical to TRBD1. This CDR3 is built from 17 residues. CDR1 is SGHRS and CDR2 is YFSETQ in the germline V gene. After removal of 4 bases from V and 8 bases from J, the junction contained 16 bases not matched to a gene. Written as DNA, the CDR3 is TGCGCCAGCAGCCCACCTTCCGGCAGGGGGCAGGCGGAAAAACTGTTTTTT. Translation gives CASSPPSGRGQAEKLFF. The full variable domain, in which reference TRBV5-1 and TRBJ1-4 provide the parts outside the CDR3, is KAGVTQTPRYLIKTRGQQVTLSCSPISGHRSVSWYQQTPGQGLQFLFEYFSETQRNKGNFPGRFSGRQFSNSRSEMNVSTLELGDSALYLCASSPPSGRGQAEKLFFGSGTQLSVL.